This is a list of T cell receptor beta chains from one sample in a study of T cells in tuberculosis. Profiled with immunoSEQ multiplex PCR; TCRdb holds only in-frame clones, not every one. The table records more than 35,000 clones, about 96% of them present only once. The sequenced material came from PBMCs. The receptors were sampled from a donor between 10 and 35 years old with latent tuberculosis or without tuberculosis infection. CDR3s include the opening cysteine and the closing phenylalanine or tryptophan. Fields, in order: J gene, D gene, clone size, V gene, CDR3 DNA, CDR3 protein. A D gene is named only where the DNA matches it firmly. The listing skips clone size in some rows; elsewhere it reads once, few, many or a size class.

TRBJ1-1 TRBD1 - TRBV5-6 TGTGCCAGCAGCCCCGGGACAGGTTTTTCGAACACTGAAGCTTTCTTT CASSPGTGFSNTEAFF
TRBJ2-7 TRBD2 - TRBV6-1 TGTGCCAGCAGTGTACTAGCGGGGGGTTCTAGCTTCTACGAGCAGTACTTC CASSVLAGGSSFYEQYF
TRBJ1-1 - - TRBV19 TGTGCCAGTACCCTGGACTGGGGCACTGAAGCTTTCTTT CASTLDWGTEAFF
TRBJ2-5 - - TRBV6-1 TGTGCCAGCAGTGAACGGGTTCTAGCCTCCCCCCCGGACTTC CASSERVLASPPDF
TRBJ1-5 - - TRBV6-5 TGTGCCAGCAGCCCCACTGGGCCCAGCAATCAGCCCCAGCATTTT CASSPTGPSNQPQHF
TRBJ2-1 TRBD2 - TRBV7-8 TGTGCCAGCAGCTTATTCCCCCCGGGACTAGCGGGAGTAGGGTCCTACAATGAGCAGTTCTTC CASSLFPPGLAGVGSYNEQFF
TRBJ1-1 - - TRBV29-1 TGCAGCGTTGAAATACAGGTCGGTTACACTGAAGCTTTCTTT CSVEIQVGYTEAFF
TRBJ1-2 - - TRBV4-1 TGCGCCAGCAGCCAAAGTGGTATAGCGTATGGCTACACCTTC CASSQSGIAYGYTF
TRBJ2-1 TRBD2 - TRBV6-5 TGTGCCAGCAGCATAGCGGGCCTAACCTACAATGAGCAGTTCTTC CASSIAGLTYNEQFF
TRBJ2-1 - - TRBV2 TGTGCCAGCTTTACGGCCCCCCGGGAAGGTGAGCAGTTCTTC CASFTAPREGEQFF
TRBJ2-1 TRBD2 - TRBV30 TGTGCCTGGAGGAGCGGGACTCTGCAGTTCTTC CAWRSGTLQFF
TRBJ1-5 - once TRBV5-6 TGTGCCAGCAGCTCCATGGCTAGCAATCAGCCCCAGCATTTT CASSSMASNQPQHF
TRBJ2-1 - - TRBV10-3 TGTGCCATCAGTGGCAGACAGGGGGCTAGCGGGGGACCTTCCTACAATGAGCAGTTCTTC CAISGRQGASGGPSYNEQFF
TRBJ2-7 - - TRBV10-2 TGCGCCAGCAGTGTGATTGGGCTATCCTACGAGCAGTACTTC CASSVIGLSYEQYF
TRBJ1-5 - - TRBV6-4 TGTGCCAGCAGTGTAGCAGGGGAAAGTCAGCCCCAGCATTTT CASSVAGESQPQHF
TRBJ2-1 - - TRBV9 TGTGCCAGCAGCGTAGCGGACTTTCCCTACAATGAGCAGTTCTTC CASSVADFPYNEQFF
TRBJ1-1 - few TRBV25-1 TGTGCCAGCTCCGACGCAGGGGCGAACACTGAAGCTTTCTTT CASSDAGANTEAFF
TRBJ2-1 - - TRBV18 TGTGCCAGCTTCCGGGACAACTCGGGGAATGAGCAGTTCTTC CASFRDNSGNEQFF
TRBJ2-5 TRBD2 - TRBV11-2 TGTGCCAGCAGCTTAGGGCGAGCGGGGGTATTCGAGACCCAGTACTTC CASSLGRAGVFETQYF
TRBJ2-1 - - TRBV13 TGTGCCAGCAGTTTCACAGAAGTAGTTAGTGCAGAGCAGTTCTTC CASSFTEVVSAEQFF
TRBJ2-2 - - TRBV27 TGTGCCTCTTGGCGGGAAACGAACACCGGGGAGCTGTTTTTT CASWRETNTGELFF
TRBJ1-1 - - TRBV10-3 TGTGCCATCGGTCCAGGGGAGCAAGCTTTCTTT CAIGPGEQAFF
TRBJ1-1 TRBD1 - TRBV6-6 TGTGCCAGCAGACCCACAGGGGGCTACACTGAAGCTTTCTTT CASRPTGGYTEAFF
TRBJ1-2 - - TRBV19 TGTGCCAGTAGTATAGGGTGGGCAGGAAATGGCTACACCTTC CASSIGWAGNGYTF
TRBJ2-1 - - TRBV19 TGTGCCAGTAGTATAGATATAGACGGGAGCTCCTACAATGAGCAGTTCTTC CASSIDIDGSSYNEQFF
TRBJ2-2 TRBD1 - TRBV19 TGTGCCAGTAGTTTCGGACAGGGGCTCGGGGAGCTGTTTTTT CASSFGQGLGELFF
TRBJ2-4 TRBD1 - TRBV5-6 TGTGCCAGCACCTTTACGTGGACAGGGGCCAAAAACATTCAGTACTTC CASTFTWTGAKNIQYF
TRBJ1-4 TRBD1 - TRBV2 TGTGCCAGCAGGGGGACAGGGACTAATGAAAAACTGTTTTTT CASRGTGTNEKLFF
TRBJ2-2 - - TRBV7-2 TGTGCCAGCAGCTTTCCTCGACCGACTCCTAACACCGGGGAGCTGTTTTTT CASSFPRPTPNTGELFF
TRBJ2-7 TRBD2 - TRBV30 TGTGCCTGGAAAACGGGACTAGCGGGAGGCGAGCAGTACTTC CAWKTGLAGGEQYF
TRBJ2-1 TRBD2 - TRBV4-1 TGCGCCAGCAGCCAAGTTGGTACAGCGGGATCGTCCTACAATGAGCAGTTCTTC CASSQVGTAGSSYNEQFF
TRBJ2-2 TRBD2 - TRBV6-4 TGTGCCAGCAGTGACGTTGCAATAGCGGGCACCGGGGAGCTGTTTTTT CASSDVAIAGTGELFF
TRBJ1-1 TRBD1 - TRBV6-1 TGTGCCAGCAGCCCCGGGACAGTGGGCACTGAAGCTTTCTTT CASSPGTVGTEAFF
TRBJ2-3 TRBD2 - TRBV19 TGTGCCAGTAGTCCACTAGCGCCTAGCACAGATACGCAGTATTTT CASSPLAPSTDTQYF
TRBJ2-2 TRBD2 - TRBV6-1 TGTGCCAGCAGGGCCGGGACTACCTTCACCGGGGAGCTGTTTTTT CASRAGTTFTGELFF
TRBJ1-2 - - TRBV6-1 TGTGCCGGCCGAAAACGGGGGGGCCGGAGTGGCTACACCTTC CAGRKRGGRSGYTF
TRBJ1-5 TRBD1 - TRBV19 TGTGCCAGTAGTAGCCGGACAGGGAACAATCAGCCCCAGCATTTT CASSSRTGNNQPQHF
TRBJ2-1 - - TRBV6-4 TGTGCCAGCAGTGACTCTAGCGGCTCCTACAATGAGCAGTTCTTC CASSDSSGSYNEQFF
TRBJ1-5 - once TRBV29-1 TGCAGCGTTTACGAGGGCGATAGCAATCAGCCCCAGCATTTT CSVYEGDSNQPQHF
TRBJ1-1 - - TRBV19 TGTGCCAGTAGTTCGGGTGCTGGCAGAACTCTGAACACTGAAGCTTTCTTT CASSSGAGRTLNTEAFF
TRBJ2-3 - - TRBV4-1 TGCGCCAGCAGCCAAGCCGATAGAACAGATACGCAGTATTTT CASSQADRTDTQYF
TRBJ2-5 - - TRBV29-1 TGCAGCGTGTCCTTCTGGGAAGGGGGAGAGACCCAGTACTTC CSVSFWEGGETQYF
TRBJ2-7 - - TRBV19 TGTGCCAGTAGTATAAATACAGCTTACGAGCAGTACTTC CASSINTAYEQYF
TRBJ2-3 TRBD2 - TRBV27 TGTGCCAGCAGTTCATCCCCACTCCCTAGCGGGAGGGGCACAGATACGCAGTATTTT CASSSSPLPSGRGTDTQYF
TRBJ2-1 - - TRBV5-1 TGCGCCAGCAGCTTGGAAGGCCTCGCGGGAGAGCAGTTCTTC CASSLEGLAGEQFF